These 16 T cell receptor beta chains share one sample of origin, sequenced in a study of blood T cells in healthy people across ages. The use of a sample-barcoded 5' primer and a J-beta primer mix characterized a second PCR of roughly 6 to 11 cycles. TCRdb independently ran MiXCR on the 5' RACE reads; one entry per CDR3 protein. The sample carries some 800,000 distinct CDR3 sequences, under 45% recorded once. The sequencing input was blood. These receptors all come from a man between 60 and 75 years old in good health.

This sequence joins TRBV4-3 and TRBJ1-1, with 8 bases aligning to TRBD1. After removal of 7 bases from V and 2 bases from J, the junction contained 6 bases not matched to a gene. The CDR3 contains 14 residues. The germline V gene encodes CDR1 LGHNA and CDR2 YSLEER. The CDR3 coding sequence is TGCGCCAGCAAGACCGGGACAGGCAACACTGAAGCTTTCTTT. It yields the protein CASKTGTGNTEAFF.

This chain joins TRBV29-1 and TRBJ2-3, with TRBD1 identical over 12 bases. J was trimmed by 5 bases and V by 6 bases; bases with no gene match: 12. This CDR3 contains 16 residues. Germline assignment: CDR1 SQVTM and CDR2 ANQGSEA. CDR3 DNA sequence: TGCAGCGTCGACCAATGGGACAGGGGGCAGAAAGATACGCAGTATTTT. The encoded protein is CSVDQWDRGQKDTQYF.

The chain uses TRBV3-1 and TRBJ2-5; TRBD1 matches 7 bases. From germline, CDR1 is LGHDT and CDR2 YNNKEL (reference sequence). CDR3 length: 13 residues. Germline trimming cut 11 bases from V and 1 base from J; bases unmatched to any gene: 7. CDR3 amino acids: CACGQGVQETQYF. The DNA for the CDR3 is TGTGCCTGCGGGCAGGGGGTCCAAGAGACCCAGTACTTC.

V is TRBV7-2 and J is TRBJ2-3; 9 bases fit TRBD2. V trimming: 7 bases; J trimming: 2 bases; junction bases outside the gene matches: 16. CDR3 length equals 18 residues. Germline V gives CDR1 SGHTA, CDR2 FQGNSA. CDR3: CASTARGRGGIYTDTQYF. DNA for the CDR3: TGTGCCAGCACCGCACGGGGGCGGGGGGGTATTTACACAGATACGCAGTATTTT.

The rearrangement links TRBV7-9 to TRBJ2-1; no clear D. V was shortened by 5 bases and J by 3 bases, with 11 bases between the two germline ends. Germline loops: CDR1 SEHNR, CDR2 FQNEAQ (reference sequence). The CDR3 consists of 14 residues. CDR3 residues: CASSLSVDYNEQFF. The CDR3 bases are TGTGCCAGCAGCCTAAGCGTGGACTACAATGAGCAGTTCTTC.

This clonotype appeared a single time. The V gene is TRBV5-1, the J gene TRBJ2-1; 8 bases agree with TRBD2. CDR3 length: 17 residues. Germline V gene lookup returns CDR1 SGHRS and CDR2 YFSETQ. Trimming took 3 bases from V and 0 from J; bases not matched to a gene: 8. The CDR3 sequence: CASSSALLAVSYNEQFF. Here the CDR3 DNA reads TGCGCCAGCAGCTCCGCCCTACTAGCGGTCTCCTACAATGAGCAGTTCTTC.

The CDR3 loop is CASSHQGNPHEQYF. The CDR3, as DNA: TGTGCCAGCAGCCATCAGGGGAATCCCCACGAGCAGTACTTC. This rearrangement joins TRBV14 to TRBJ2-7; D may be TRBD1 (6 bases). Between the trimmed V and J ends, which lost 3 bases and 5 bases, there was a span of 14 bases. Germline CDR1 is SGHDN and CDR2 is FVKESK. This CDR3 comprises 14 residues.

In its sample, this clonotype was seen a few times. This sequence joins TRBV3-1 and TRBJ2-1; 7 positions agree with TRBD2. This CDR3 is built from 13 residues. In germline, CDR1 is LGHDT, CDR2 YNNKEL (reference sequence). V dropped 5 bases and J dropped 9; count of bases not matched to a gene: 7. This CDR3 reads CASSRGGFTEQFF. In nucleotides, the CDR3 is TGTGCCAGCAGCAGGGGAGGGTTCACTGAGCAGTTCTTC.

The chain employs TRBV28 and TRBJ2-1; D is possibly TRBD1 (7 bases). Trimming stripped 7 bases from V and 4 bases from J, with 20 bases between. Germline CDR1 is MDHEN and CDR2 is SYDVKM. This CDR3 is built from 16 residues. CDR3 protein: CASIMAGQSHYNEQFF. The CDR3 nucleotides are TGTGCCAGCATCATGGCGGGACAGTCACATTACAATGAGCAGTTCTTC.

This clonotype was recorded a few times. The chain employs TRBV18 and TRBJ2-5; D is unresolved. The V end was cut by 6 bases, the J end by 2 bases, with 13 bases between. The CDR3 spans 14 residues. Germline CDR1 reads KGHSH; CDR2 reads LQKENI. For the CDR3, the DNA is TGTGCCAGCTCCCCTTCGAACAGTCAAGAGACCCAGTACTTC. It translates to CASSPSNSQETQYF.

V gene TRBV12-3 or TRBV12-4 combines with J gene TRBJ2-3, with a possible D match to TRBD2 (8 bases). CDR3 length: 19 residues. Deletions cut 6 bases from V and 2 bases from J, with 27 bases between. This chain's CDR3 is CASSLRQGRKAGVTDTQYF. The CDR3 DNA is TGTGCCAGCAGCCTCCGACAGGGACGTAAAGCGGGGGTCACAGATACGCAGTATTTT.

The V gene is TRBV7-2, the J gene TRBJ1-1; TRBD1 matches at 7 bases. The CDR3 runs 15 residues. The V gene end was trimmed by 1 base and the J gene end by 1 base; junction bases not matched to a gene: 3. CDR1 SGHTA and CDR2 FQGNSA come from the germline V gene. The CDR3 region is CASSLGPGGNTEAFF. The CDR3 region has the DNA TGTGCCAGCAGCTTAGGGCCAGGGGGGAACACTGAAGCTTTCTTT. Full variable domain (remainder filled in from reference TRBV7-2 and TRBJ1-1): GAGVSQSPSNKVTEKGKDVELRCDPISGHTALYWYRQSLGQGLEFLIYFQGNSAPDKSGLPSDRFSAERTGGSVSTLTIQRTQQEDSAVYLCASSLGPGGNTEAFFGQGTRLTVV.

This clonotype came up a few times. This chain joins TRBV9 and TRBJ2-3; D is ambiguous. V was cut by 3 bases and J by 4 bases, with 12 bases left in between. The germline V gene has CDR1 SGDLS and CDR2 YYNGEE. This CDR3 has 14 residues. The CDR3 DNA reads as TGTGCCAGCAGCGCCCCCCCTACTTCAGATACGCAGTATTTT. Translated, it gives CASSAPPTSDTQYF.

This clonotype was seen a handful of times. This chain links TRBV9 with TRBJ1-2, with 9 bases fitting TRBD1. Germline V gene data show CDR1 as SGDLS and CDR2 as YYNGEE. The CDR3 extends over 15 amino acids. V was pared by 4 bases and J by 6 bases, with 10 bases of the junction left unmatched. CDR3 loop: CASSPSPGQGNGYTF. CDR3 nucleotides: TGTGCCAGCAGCCCCAGCCCAGGACAGGGGAATGGCTACACCTTC.

The genes are TRBV6-1 and TRBJ2-3; a weak D match, TRBD2 (6 bases). CDR1 MNHNS and CDR2 SASEGT come from the germline V gene. The CDR3 length is 15 residues. Trimming removed 2 bases at V and 4 bases at J, with 13 bases between. CDR3 sequence reads: CASSERGGGPDTQYF. The CDR3 coding sequence is TGTGCCAGCAGTGAACGAGGCGGAGGGCCAGATACGCAGTATTTT.

The chain links TRBV11-2 to TRBJ2-7; D is perhaps TRBD2 (6 bases). Trimming stripped 1 base from V and 6 bases from J, with 16 bases between. Germline CDR1 reads SGHAT; CDR2 reads FQNNGV. The CDR3 sequence is 15 residues long. The CDR3 DNA reads TGTGCCAGCAGCTTAGTCGAGACTAGAGGTCTCGAGCAGTACTTC. Its translation is CASSLVETRGLEQYF.